This TCR beta chain is drawn from a study of blood T cell repertoires in COVID-19. Whole-study context: Spain, Italy and the United States supplied samples that represented acute and convalescent COVID-19. T cells, B-cell-depleted T cells, or PBMCs provided the cDNA or gDNA that served as material.

The data were produced by immunoSEQ multiplex PCR, yet TCRdb's version contains in-frame clones alone and is incomplete. Of around 100,000 clones in the sample, roughly 84% were seen once. The CDR3 totals 12 residues. Germline CDR1 is LGHDT and CDR2 is YNNKEL (reference sequence). The V end lost 4 bases, the J end lost 9 bases, and 10 bases lay between the germline ends. This receptor was identified in a woman in her forties with acute or convalescent COVID-19. The chain joins TRBV3-1 (or the pseudogene TRBV3-2) to TRBJ2-1; D not resolved. The sequencing input was peripheral blood. CDR3 loop: CASSRLGAEQFF. CDR3 nucleotides: TGTGCCAGCAGCCGACTTGGAGCTGAGCAGTTCTTC.